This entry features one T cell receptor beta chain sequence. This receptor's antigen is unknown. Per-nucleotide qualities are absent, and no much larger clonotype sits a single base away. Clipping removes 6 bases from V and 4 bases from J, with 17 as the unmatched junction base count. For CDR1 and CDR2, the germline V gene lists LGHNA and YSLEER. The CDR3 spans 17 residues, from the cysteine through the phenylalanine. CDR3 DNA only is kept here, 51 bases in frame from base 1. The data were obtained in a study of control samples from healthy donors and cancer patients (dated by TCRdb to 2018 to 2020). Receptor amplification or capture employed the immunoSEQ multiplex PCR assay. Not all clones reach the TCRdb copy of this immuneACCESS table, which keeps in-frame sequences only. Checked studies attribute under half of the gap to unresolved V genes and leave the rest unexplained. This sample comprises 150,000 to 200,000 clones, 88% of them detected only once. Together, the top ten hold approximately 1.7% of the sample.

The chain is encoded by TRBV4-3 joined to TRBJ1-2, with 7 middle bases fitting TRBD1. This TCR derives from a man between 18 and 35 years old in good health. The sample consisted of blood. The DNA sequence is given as TGCGCCAGCAGTCCCACCGTAACAGGGGACAACTCCTATGGCTACACCTTC. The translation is CASSPTVTGDNSYGYTF.